This T cell receptor (beta chain) was captured by sequencing in a study of shared clonotypes between healthy human individuals. Germline assignment: CDR1 SEHNR and CDR2 FQNEAQ (reference sequence). There are 15 residues in the CDR3. The V and J ends lost 5 bases and 2 bases respectively, with 16 bases between them. Over several immunoSEQ plates, each subset's genomic DNA was distributed in even portions. Generated by immunoSEQ multiplex PCR, the TCRdb table keeps only in-frame clones and is missing some. The sample has 550,000 to 800,000 clones, about 90% seen once. This clone was recorded at least ten times. All donors qualified as healthy HIV-negative adults and had experienced no recent acute infections or vaccinations.

The sequenced sample was memory CD8+ T cells from PBMCs. Described subset: CD45RO+ cells pooled with CCR7-negative TemRA cells. J is TRBJ2-7 and V is TRBV7-9; TRBD1 or TRBD2 may be the D gene (5 bases each). This clonotype was obtained from a man in his late teens or twenties in good health. Some clones in this sample may be carry-over from other donors' samples. The CDR3 protein is CASSPVGATTYEQYF. The CDR3 DNA reads as TGTGCCAGCAGCCCTGTCGGGGCGACAACCTACGAGCAGTACTTC.